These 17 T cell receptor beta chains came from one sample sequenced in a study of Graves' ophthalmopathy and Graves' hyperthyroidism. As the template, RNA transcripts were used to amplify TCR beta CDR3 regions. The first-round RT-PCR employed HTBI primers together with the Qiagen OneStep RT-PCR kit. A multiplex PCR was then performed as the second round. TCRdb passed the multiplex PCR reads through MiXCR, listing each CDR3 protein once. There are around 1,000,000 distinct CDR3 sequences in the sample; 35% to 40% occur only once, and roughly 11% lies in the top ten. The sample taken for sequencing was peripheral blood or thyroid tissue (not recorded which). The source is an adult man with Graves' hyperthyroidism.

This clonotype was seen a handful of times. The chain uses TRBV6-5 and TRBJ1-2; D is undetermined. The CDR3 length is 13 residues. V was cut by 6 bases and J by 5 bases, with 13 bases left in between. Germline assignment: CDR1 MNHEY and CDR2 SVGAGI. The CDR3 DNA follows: TGTGCCAGCAGGCGGGCCCTCCTATATGGCTACACCTTC. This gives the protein CASRRALLYGYTF.

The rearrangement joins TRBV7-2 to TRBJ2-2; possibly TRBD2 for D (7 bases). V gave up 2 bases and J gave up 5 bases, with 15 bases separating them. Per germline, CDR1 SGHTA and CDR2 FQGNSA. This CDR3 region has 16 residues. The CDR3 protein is CASSLPWEGETGELFF. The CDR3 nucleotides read TGTGCCAGCAGCTTACCCTGGGAGGGGGAGACCGGGGAGCTGTTTTTT.

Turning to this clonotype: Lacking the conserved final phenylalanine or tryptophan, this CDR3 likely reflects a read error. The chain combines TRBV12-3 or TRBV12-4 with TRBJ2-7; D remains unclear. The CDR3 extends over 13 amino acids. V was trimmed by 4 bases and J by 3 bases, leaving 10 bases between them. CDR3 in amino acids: CASSYAYGYEQYS. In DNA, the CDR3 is TGTGCCAGCAGTTACGCCTACGGCTACGAGCAGTACTCC.

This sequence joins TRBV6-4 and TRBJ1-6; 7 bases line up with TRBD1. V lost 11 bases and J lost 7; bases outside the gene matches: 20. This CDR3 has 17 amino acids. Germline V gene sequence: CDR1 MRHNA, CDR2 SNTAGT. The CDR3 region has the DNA TGTGCCCAAGCCCCGAGTCCCGGGACAGCTTTGAATTCACCCCTCCACTTT. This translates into CAQAPSPGTALNSPLHF.

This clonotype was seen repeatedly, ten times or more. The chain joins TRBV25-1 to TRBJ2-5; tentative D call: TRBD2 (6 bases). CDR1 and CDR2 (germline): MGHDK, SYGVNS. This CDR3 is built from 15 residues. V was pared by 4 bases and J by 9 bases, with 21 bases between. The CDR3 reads CASSARVVVPGAQYF. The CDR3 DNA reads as TGTGCCAGCAGTGCCCGGGTCGTTGTCCCGGGGGCCCAGTACTTC. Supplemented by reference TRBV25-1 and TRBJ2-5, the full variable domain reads EADIYQTPRYLVIGTGKKITLECSQTMGHDKMYWYQQDPGMELHLIHYSYGVNSTEKGDLSSESTVSRIRTEHFPLTLESARPSHTSQYLCASSARVVVPGAQYFGPGTRLLVL.

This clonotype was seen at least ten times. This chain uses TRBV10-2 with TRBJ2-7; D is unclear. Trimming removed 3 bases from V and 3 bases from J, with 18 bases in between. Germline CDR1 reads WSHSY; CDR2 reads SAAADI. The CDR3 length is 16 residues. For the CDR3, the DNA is TGCGCCAGCAGTGACGAGTCCCGGCTAAAAGTCTACGAGCAGTACTTC. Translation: CASSDESRLKVYEQYF.

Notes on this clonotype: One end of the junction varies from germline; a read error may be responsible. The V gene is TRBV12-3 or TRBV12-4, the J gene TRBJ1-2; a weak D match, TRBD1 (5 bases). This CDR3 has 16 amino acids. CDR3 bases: TGTGCCAGCAGCACCAGGGATCGGAGCTCCCACTATGACTACACCTTC. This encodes CASSTRDRSSHYDYTF.

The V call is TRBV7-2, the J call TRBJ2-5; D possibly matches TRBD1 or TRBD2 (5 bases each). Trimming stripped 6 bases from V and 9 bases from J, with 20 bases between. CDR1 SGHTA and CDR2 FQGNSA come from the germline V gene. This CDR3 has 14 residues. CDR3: CASRGTGRNQPQYF. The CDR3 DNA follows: TGTGCCAGCAGGGGGACGGGGCGCAATCAGCCCCAGTACTTC.

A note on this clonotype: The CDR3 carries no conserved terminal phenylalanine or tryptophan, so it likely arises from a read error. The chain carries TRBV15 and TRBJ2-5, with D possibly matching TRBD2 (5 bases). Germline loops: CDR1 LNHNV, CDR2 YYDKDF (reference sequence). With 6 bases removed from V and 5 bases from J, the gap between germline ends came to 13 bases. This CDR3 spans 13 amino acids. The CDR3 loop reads CATREDGWETQYL. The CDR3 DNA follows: TGTGCCACCAGGGAGGACGGGTGGGAGACCCAGTACCTC.

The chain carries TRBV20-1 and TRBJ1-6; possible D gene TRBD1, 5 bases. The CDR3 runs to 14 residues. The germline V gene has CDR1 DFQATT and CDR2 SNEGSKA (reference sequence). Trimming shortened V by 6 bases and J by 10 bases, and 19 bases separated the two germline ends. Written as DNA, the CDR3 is TGCAGTGCCCAGCCCGGGGGGTTATGGTCACCCCTCCACTTT. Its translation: CSAQPGGLWSPLHF.

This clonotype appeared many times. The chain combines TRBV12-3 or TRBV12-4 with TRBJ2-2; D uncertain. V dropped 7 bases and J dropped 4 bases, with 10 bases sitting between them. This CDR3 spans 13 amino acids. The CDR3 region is CASTPWTTGELFF. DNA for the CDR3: TGTGCCAGCACTCCTTGGACCACCGGGGAGCTGTTTTTT.

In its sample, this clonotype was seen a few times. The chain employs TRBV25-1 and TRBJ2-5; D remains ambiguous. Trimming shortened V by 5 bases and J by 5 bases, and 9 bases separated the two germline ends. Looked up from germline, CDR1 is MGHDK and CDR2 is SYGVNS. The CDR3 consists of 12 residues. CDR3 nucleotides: TGTGCCAGCAGTTTCCAGGCGGAGACCCAGTACTTC. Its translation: CASSFQAETQYF.

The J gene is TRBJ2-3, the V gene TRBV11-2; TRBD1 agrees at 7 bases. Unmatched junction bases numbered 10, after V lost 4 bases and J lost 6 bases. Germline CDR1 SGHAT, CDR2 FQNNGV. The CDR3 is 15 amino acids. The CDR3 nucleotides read TGTGCCAGCAGCTACAGGGGCAGGCTGCCTGATACGCAGTATTTT. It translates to CASSYRGRLPDTQYF.

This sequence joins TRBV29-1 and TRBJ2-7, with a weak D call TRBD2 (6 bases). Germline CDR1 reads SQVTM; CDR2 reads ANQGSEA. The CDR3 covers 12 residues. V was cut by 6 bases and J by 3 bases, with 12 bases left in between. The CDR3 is CSVAGGHYEQYF. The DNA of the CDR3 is TGCAGCGTAGCGGGTGGGCACTACGAGCAGTACTTC.

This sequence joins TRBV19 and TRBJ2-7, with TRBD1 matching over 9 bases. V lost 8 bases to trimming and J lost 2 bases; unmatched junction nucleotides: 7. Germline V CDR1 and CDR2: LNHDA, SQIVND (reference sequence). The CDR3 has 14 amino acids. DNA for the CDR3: TGTGCCAGTGAGGCGGGGACAGGGACCTACGAGCAGTACTTC. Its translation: CASEAGTGTYEQYF.

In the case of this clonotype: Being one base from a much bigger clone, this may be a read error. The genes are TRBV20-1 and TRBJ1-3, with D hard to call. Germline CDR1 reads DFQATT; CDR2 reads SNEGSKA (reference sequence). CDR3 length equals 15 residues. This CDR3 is CSARDSLRPGSTIYF. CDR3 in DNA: TGCAGTGCTAGAGATTCCCTCCGCCCTGGAAGCACCATATATTTT.

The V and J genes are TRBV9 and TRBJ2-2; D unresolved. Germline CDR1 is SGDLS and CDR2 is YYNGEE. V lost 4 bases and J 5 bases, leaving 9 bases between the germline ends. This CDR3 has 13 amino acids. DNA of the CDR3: TGTGCCAGCAGCTCCCTTAGGACCGGGGAGCTGTTTTTT. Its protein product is CASSSLRTGELFF.